Included here is one T cell receptor beta chain sequence, with context. Its target is not known. Together with a sample-barcoded 5' primer, a J-beta primer mix was included in a second PCR lasting 7 to 11 cycles. Every cDNA was tagged by a template-switch adaptor with 12 random nucleotides. Sequencing recovered at least 2.5 million CDR3-containing paired-end reads from each sample. Each CDR3 protein gets one entry after TCRdb re-called the 5' RACE reads with MiXCR. Among around 2 million distinct CDR3 sequences listed, more than 35% were seen once. The germline V gene encodes CDR1 MNHNY and CDR2 SVGAGI (reference sequence). This CDR3 comprises 12 residues. V was clipped by 2 bases and J by 9 bases, with 11 bases between them. This specimen comes from a study of blood T cells in healthy people across ages. Study context: About one barcoded TCR beta cDNA was captured per two T cells.

General study findings and limits: Versus aged donors, long-lived donors had higher diversity and more naive CD4+ cells.

Sequenced sample: blood. This TCR derives from a human donor in good health. The chain links TRBV6-6 to TRBJ2-7; D gene uncertain. DNA for the CDR3: TGTGCCAGCAGTTACCCCCAGGACGGGCAGTACTTC. Amino acids: CASSYPQDGQYF.